The rows below give T cell receptor beta chains drawn from one sample of a study of CD8 T cells in Susac syndrome. TCRdb passed the immunoSEQ multiplex PCR reads through MiXCR, listing each CDR3 protein once. The table has 150,000 to 200,000 distinct CDR3 sequences, approximately 92% seen once; the top ten hold more than 0.13%. The sample comprised CD4+ T cells from PBMCs. All receptors come from a human donor in good health. The CDR3 runs from the conserved cysteine through the conserved F or W. For some rows the clone size is stated as once, few or many, or as a class when expanded; others skip it.

size | length | J | V | CDR3
NA | 14 | TRBJ2-1 | TRBV20-1 | CSAGSGGQYNEQFF
NA | 11 | TRBJ1-2 | TRBV25-1 | CASRGNYGYTF
NA | 15 | TRBJ2-2 | TRBV5-1 | CASSVDRGNAGELFF
NA | 15 | TRBJ1-5 | TRBV6-5 | CASSYSRDGNQPQHF
once | 12 | TRBJ2-1 | TRBV30 | CAWSHGGRGQFF
few | 14 | TRBJ2-7 | TRBV18 | CASSLDRGPYEQYF
NA | 14 | TRBJ2-1 | TRBV3-1 | CASSSSDTYNEQFF
NA | 17 | TRBJ2-3 | TRBV7-3 | CASSPGPAGGPTDTQYF
NA | 13 | TRBJ2-7 | TRBV10-3 | CAIRGTGGNEQYF
NA | 12 | TRBJ2-1 | TRBV20-1 | CSATGTMMGQFF
NA | 12 | TRBJ1-6 | TRBV6-5 | CASSSPYSPLHF
NA | 17 | TRBJ2-5 | TRBV7-9 | CASTYWGGAGGEETQYF